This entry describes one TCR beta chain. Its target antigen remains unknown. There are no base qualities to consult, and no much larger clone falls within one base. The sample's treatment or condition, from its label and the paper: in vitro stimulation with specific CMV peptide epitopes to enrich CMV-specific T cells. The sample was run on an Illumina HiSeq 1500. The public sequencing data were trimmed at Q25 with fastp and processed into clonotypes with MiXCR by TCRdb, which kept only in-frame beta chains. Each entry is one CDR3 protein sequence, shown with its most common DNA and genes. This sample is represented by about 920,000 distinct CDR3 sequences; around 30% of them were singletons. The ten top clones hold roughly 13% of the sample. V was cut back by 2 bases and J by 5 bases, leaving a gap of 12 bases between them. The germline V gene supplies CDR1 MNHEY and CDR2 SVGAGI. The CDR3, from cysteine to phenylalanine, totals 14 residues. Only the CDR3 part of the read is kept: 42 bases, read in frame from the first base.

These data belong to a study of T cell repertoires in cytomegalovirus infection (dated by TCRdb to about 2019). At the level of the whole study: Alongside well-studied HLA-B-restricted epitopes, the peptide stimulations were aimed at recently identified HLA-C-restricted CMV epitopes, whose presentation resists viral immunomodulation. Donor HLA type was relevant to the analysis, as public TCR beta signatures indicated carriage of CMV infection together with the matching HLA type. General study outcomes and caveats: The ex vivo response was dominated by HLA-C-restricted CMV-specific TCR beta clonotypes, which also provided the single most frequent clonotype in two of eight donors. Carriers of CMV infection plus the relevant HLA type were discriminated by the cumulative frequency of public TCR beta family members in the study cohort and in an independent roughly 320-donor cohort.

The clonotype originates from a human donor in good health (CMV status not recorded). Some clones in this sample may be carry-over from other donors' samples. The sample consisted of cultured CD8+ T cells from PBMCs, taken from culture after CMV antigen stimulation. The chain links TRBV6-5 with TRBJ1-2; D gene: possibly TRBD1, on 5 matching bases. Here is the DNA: TGTGCCAGCAGTTACGGGGGAGACCAATATGGCTACACCTTC. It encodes CASSYGGDQYGYTF.